What follows describes a single TCR beta chain. What it recognizes is unknown. Oncomine TCR Beta short-read sequencing was applied to DNA from cultured CD4+ T cells. Each CDR3 protein is one row after TCRdb ran MiXCR on the PCR reads. The sample lists thousands of distinct CDR3 sequences; roughly 20% were seen once. Noted treatment: approximately 9-day PBMC culture with coronavirus spike peptide pools or control peptides (ViraFEST assay). Those CD4+ T cells from the unexposed donor predate the COVID-19 pandemic (2011-2018). ViraFEST sequenced TCRs after peptide-pool expansion of antigen-specific T cells. The data are from a study of vaccination and CD4 T cells after COVID-19. Sequenced material: CD4+ T cells from blood, cultured in vitro. This receptor was taken from a human donor in good health.

CDR3 region: CASKGVYEQYF. The DNA of the CDR3 is TGTGCCAGTAAGGGGGTGTACGAGCAGTACTTC. The gene calls are TRBV6-1 and TRBJ2-7; possible D gene TRBD1, 6 bases. The germline V and J ends were trimmed by 9 bases and 4 bases, with 10 bases remaining between them. Germline lookup yields CDR1 MNHNS and CDR2 SASEGT. This CDR3 has 11 residues.